The clone carrying this TCR beta chain was detected only once. Trimming took 1 base from V and 0 from J, leaving 19 bases between them. The CDR3 length is 19 residues. The germline gives CDR1 MGHRA, CDR2 YSYEKL. The RNA input was roughly 0.45 to 1 ug, and it was reverse transcribed with random hexamers. Each CDR3 protein gets one entry after TCRdb re-called the immunoSEQ multiplex PCR reads with MiXCR. The sample yields some 260,000 distinct CDR3 sequences, around 83% seen once. The data belong to a study of CD8 T cells in Susac syndrome. This TCR was recovered from a human donor with multiple sclerosis. The sample comprised CD8+ T cells from PBMCs. The J gene is TRBJ1-5, the V gene TRBV4-1; D perhaps matches TRBD1 (6 bases). The CDR3 coding sequence is TGCGCCAGCAGCCAAGGCTGGCTAGGGTTGGGGGCTAGCAATCAGCCCCAGCATTTT. This encodes CASSQGWLGLGASNQPQHF.